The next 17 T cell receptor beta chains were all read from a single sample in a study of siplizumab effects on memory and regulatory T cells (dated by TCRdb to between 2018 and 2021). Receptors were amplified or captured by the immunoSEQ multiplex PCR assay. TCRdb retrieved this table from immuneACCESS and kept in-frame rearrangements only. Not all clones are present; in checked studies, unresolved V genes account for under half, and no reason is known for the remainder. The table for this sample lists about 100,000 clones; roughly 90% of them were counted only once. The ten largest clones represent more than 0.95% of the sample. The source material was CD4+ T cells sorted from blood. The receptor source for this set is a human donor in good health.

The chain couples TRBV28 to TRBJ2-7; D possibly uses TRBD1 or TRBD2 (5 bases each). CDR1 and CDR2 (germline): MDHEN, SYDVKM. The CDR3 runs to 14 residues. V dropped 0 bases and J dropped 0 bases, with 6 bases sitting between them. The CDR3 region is CASSLWGVSYEQYF. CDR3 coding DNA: TGTGCCAGCAGTTTATGGGGGGTCTCCTACGAGCAGTACTTC.

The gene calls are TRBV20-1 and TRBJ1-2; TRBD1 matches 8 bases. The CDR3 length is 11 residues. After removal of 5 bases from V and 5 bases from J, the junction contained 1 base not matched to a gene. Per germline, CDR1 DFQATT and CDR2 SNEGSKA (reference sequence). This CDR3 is CSAWDRYGYTF. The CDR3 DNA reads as TGCAGTGCTTGGGACAGGTATGGCTACACCTTC.

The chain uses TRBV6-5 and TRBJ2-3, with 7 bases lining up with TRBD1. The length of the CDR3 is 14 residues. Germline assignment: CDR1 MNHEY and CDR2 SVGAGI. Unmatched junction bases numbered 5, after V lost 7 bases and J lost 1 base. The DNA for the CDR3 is TGTGCCAGCACCCCAGGGGGTCGCACAGATACGCAGTATTTT. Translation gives CASTPGGRTDTQYF.

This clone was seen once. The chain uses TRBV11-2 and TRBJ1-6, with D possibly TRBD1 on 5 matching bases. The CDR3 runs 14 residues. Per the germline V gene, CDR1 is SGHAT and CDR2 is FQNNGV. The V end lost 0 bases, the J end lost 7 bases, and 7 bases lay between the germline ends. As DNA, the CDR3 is TGTGCCAGCAGCTTAGAGACAGTCAATTCACCCCTCCACTTT. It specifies CASSLETVNSPLHF.

For the CDR3, the DNA is TGTGCCAGCAGCCCAAGGGGACTTTACTTCACAGATACGCAGTATTTT. The encoded protein is CASSPRGLYFTDTQYF. The V call is TRBV9, the J call TRBJ2-3, with D maybe TRBD2 (6 bases). CDR1 and CDR2 from the germline V gene are SGDLS and YYNGEE. This CDR3 contains 16 residues. The V end lost 4 bases, the J end lost 2 bases, and 17 bases lay between the germline ends.

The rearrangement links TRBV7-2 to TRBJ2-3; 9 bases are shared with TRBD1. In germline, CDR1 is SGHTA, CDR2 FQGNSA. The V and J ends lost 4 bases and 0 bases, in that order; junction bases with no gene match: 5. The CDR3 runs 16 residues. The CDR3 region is CASSSGTGISTDTQYF. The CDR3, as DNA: TGTGCCAGCAGCTCCGGGACAGGGATAAGCACAGATACGCAGTATTTT.

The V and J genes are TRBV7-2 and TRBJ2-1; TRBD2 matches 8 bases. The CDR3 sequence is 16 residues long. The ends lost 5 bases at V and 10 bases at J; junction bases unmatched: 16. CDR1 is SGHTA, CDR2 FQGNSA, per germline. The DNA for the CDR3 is TGTGCCAGCAGCAGGTTGACGGCGGGAGGTGTCGGGGAGCAGTTCTTC. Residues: CASSRLTAGGVGEQFF.

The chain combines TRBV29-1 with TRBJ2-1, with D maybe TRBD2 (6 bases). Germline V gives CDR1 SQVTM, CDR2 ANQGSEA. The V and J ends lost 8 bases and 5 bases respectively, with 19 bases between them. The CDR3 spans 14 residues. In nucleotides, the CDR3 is TGCAGCTTCCAAGGGGATCGGAGGGACAATGAGCAGTTCTTC. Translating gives CSFQGDRRDNEQFF.

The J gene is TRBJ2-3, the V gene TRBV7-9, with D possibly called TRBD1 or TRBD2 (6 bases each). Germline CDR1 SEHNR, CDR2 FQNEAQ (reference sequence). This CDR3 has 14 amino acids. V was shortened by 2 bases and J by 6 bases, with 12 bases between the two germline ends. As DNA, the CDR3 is TGTGCCAGCAGCTTACCGGGGGCATTTGATACGCAGTATTTT. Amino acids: CASSLPGAFDTQYF.

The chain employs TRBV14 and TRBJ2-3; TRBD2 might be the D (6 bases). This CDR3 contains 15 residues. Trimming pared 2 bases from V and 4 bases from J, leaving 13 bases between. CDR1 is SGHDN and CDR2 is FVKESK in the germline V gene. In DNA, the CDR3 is TGTGCCAGCAGCCAATCGGCGGGAATGGCAGATACGCAGTATTTT. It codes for CASSQSAGMADTQYF.

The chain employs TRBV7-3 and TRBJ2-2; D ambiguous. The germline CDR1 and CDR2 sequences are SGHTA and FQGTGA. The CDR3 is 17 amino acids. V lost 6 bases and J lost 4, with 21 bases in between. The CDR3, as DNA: TGTGCCAGCAGTCTAATCCCCCAGAGCTCTCTCACCGGGGAGCTGTTTTTT. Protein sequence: CASSLIPQSSLTGELFF.

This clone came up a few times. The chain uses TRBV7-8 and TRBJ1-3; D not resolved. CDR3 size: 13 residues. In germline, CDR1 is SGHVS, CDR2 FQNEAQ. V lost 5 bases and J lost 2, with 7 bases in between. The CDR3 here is CASSPPTGNTIYF. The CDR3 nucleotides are TGTGCCAGCAGCCCACCGACTGGAAACACCATATATTTT.

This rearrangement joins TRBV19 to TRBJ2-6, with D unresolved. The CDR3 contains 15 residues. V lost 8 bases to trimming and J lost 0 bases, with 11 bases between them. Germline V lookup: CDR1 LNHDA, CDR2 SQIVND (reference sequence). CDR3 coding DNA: TGTGCCAGTGAGGCGTCTCTCTCTGGGGCCAACGTCCTGACTTTC. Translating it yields CASEASLSGANVLTF.

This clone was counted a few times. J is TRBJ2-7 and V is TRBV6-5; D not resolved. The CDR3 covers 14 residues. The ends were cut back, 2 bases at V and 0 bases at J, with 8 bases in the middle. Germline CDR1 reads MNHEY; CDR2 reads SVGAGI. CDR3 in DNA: TGTGCCAGCAGTTACGGGTCCACCTCCTACGAGCAGTACTTC. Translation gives CASSYGSTSYEQYF.

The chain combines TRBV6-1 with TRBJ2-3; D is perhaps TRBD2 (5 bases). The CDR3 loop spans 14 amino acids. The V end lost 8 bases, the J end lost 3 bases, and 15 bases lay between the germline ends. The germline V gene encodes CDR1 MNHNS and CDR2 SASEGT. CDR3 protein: CASVRGRVTDTQYF. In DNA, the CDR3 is TGTGCCAGCGTTCGCGGGCGGGTTACAGATACGCAGTATTTT.

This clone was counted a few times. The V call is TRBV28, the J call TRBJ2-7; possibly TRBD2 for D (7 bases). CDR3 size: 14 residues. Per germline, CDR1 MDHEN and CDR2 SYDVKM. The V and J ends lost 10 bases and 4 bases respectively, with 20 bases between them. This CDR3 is CATAGGPLYYEQYF. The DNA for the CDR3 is TGTGCCACCGCCGGGGGGCCATTATATTACGAGCAGTACTTC.

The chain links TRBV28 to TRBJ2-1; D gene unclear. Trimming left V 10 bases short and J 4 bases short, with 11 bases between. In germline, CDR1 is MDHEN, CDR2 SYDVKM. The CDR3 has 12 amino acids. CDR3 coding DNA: TGTGCCACCACGCCGAGTTACAATGAGCAGTTCTTC. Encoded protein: CATTPSYNEQFF.